The next 10 T cell receptor beta chains were all read from a single sample in a study of patients and donors after allogeneic stem cell transplantation. TCRdb recomputed calls from the RT-PCR reads with MiXCR, one row per CDR3 protein. This sample has 800,000 to 1,000,000 distinct CDR3 sequences, with around 17% found just once. The sample taken for sequencing was blood, either unsorted or a sorted T cell fraction (not recorded which). All receptors come from a human donor who was either an allogeneic HSCT recipient or a stem cell or donor lymphocyte infusion donor (not recorded which). It is not recorded whose cells these are; they may come from a transplant donor.

This clonotype was detected only a few times. This rearrangement joins TRBV9 to TRBJ2-7; 10 nucleotides align to TRBD2. CDR3 length: 17 amino acids. V gave up 4 bases and J gave up 0 bases; unmatched junction bases: 10. CDR1 is SGDLS and CDR2 is YYNGEE in the germline V gene. CDR3 nucleotides: TGTGCCAGCAGCCCAGAGGTTCTAGCGGGGGTCTCCTACGAGCAGTACTTC. It codes for CASSPEVLAGVSYEQYF.

The sample holds a few counts of this clonotype. The CDR3 nucleotides read TGCAGTGCTAGAGACGGCCCCCTAACTAGCGGGAGGTGGGAGACCCAGTACTTC. Translation gives CSARDGPLTSGRWETQYF. The chain employs TRBV20-1 and TRBJ2-5; 12 positions match TRBD2. V lost 0 bases, J lost 5 bases, and 13 bases stayed unmatched. The CDR3 contains 18 residues. The germline V gene has CDR1 DFQATT and CDR2 SNEGSKA (reference sequence).

In its sample, this clonotype was seen a few times. J is TRBJ1-2 and V is TRBV6-1; a possible D gene is TRBD1 (5 bases). Trimming removed 9 bases at V and 4 bases at J, with 18 bases between. The length of the CDR3 is 14 residues. CDR1 and CDR2 from the germline V gene are MNHNS and SASEGT. As DNA, the CDR3 is TGTGCCAGTGTACGACAGCCAACCCTCTATGGCTACACCTTC. Its protein is CASVRQPTLYGYTF.

The chain couples TRBV20-1 to TRBJ2-1, with TRBD2 identical over 11 bases. The CDR3 spans 13 residues. Germline CDR1 and CDR2: DFQATT and SNEGSKA (reference sequence). The CDR3: CSHLAGGYNEQFF. CDR3 in DNA: TGCAGCCACCTAGCGGGGGGATACAATGAGCAGTTCTTC.

V and J are TRBV30 and TRBJ1-2; D possibly corresponds to TRBD1 (6 bases). V gave up 3 bases and J gave up 8 bases, with 22 bases separating them. The CDR3 covers 15 residues. Per the germline V gene, CDR1 is GTSNPN and CDR2 is SVGIG (reference sequence). The CDR3 DNA sequence: TGTGCCTGGAGCCCAGGGGCATCACCGGCGGGGGGCTACACCTTC. Its translation is CAWSPGASPAGGYTF.

The chain has TRBV20-1 and TRBJ1-2; D may be TRBD1 (5 bases). With 0 bases removed from V and 4 bases from J, the gap between germline ends came to 9 bases. The CDR3 loop spans 13 amino acids. Germline V gives CDR1 DFQATT, CDR2 SNEGSKA (reference sequence). The CDR3 loop reads CSARDPGVYGYTF. In nucleotides, the CDR3 is TGCAGTGCTAGAGACCCGGGGGTCTATGGCTACACCTTC.

This clonotype was counted ten times or more. The J gene is TRBJ1-1, the V gene TRBV20-1, with D tentatively TRBD1 (5 bases). The V and J ends lost 3 bases and 4 bases respectively, with 12 bases between them. CDR1 DFQATT and CDR2 SNEGSKA come from the germline V gene (reference sequence). The CDR3 consists of 13 residues. In DNA, the CDR3 is TGCAGTGCTAGTCGCAGGCAGGGCACTGAAGCTTTCTTT. This encodes CSASRRQGTEAFF.

The rearrangement links TRBV7-3 to TRBJ2-2; 12 bases fit TRBD2. The germline gives CDR1 SGHTA, CDR2 FQGTGA. With 5 bases clipped from V and 1 base from J, the junction kept 5 bases outside the gene matches. The CDR3 spans 17 residues. CDR3 sequence: CASSDRTSGENTGELFF. In DNA form, the CDR3 reads TGTGCCAGCAGCGACCGGACTAGCGGGGAGAACACCGGGGAGCTGTTTTTT.

This clonotype showed up just once. V gene TRBV20-1 combines with J gene TRBJ1-2; D uncertain. Germline-derived CDR1 and CDR2 are DFQATT and SNEGSKA (reference sequence). The CDR3 extends over 14 amino acids. Trimming removed 2 bases at V and 4 bases at J, with 14 bases between. Here the CDR3 reads CSARKFPEAYGYTF. CDR3 DNA sequence: TGCAGTGCTAGAAAGTTTCCAGAAGCCTATGGCTACACCTTC.

There are a few counts of this clonotype. The chain employs TRBV5-8 and TRBJ2-7; D is ambiguous. V was pared by 3 bases and J by 7 bases, with 8 bases between. The CDR3 contains 11 residues. Germline V CDR1 and CDR2: SGHTS, YDEGEE. In DNA, the CDR3 is TGTGCCAGCAGCTCTTACAAAGAGCAGTACTTC. Its protein is CASSSYKEQYF. Variable domain in full (rest from reference TRBV5-8 and TRBJ2-7): EAGVTQSPTHLIKTRGQQATLRCSPISGHTSVYWYQQALGLGLQFLLWYDEGEERNRGNFPPRFSGRQFPNYSSELNVNALELEDSALYLCASSSYKEQYFGPGTRLTVT.